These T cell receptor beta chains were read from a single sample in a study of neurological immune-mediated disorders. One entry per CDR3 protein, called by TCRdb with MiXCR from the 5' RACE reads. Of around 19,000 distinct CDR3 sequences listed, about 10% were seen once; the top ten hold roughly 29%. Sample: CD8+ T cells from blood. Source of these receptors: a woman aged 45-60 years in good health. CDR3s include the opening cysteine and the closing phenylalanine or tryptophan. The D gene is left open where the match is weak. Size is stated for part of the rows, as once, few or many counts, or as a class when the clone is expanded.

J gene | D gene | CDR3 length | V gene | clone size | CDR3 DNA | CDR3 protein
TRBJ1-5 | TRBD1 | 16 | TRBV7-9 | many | TGTGCCAGCAGCTCCTCGGACAGGGGTCCGTCTCAGCCCCAGCATTTT | CASSSSDRGPSQPQHF
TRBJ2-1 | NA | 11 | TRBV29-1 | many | TGCAGCGTCTTCAGGAGGGGTGAGCAGTTCTTC | CSVFRRGEQFF
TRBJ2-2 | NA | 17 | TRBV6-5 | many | TGTGCCAGCAGTTACTTACATAGGGCCTCGAACACCGGGGAGCTGTTTTTT | CASSYLHRASNTGELFF
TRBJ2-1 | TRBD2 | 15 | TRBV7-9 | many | TGTGCCAGCAGCCAGAGACTAGCGGGGGGACATGAGCAGTTCTTC | CASSQRLAGGHEQFF
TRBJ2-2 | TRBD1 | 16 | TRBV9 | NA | TGTGCCAGCAGCCCACACTCCGGGACAGGGTCCGGGGAGCTGTTTTTT | CASSPHSGTGSGELFF
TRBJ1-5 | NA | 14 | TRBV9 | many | TGTGCCAGCAGCGTGGACAGTAGCAATCAGCCCCAGCATTTT | CASSVDSSNQPQHF
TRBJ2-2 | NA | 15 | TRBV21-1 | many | TGTGCCAGCAGCAAAGATGGGGGTAACACCGGGGAGCTGTTTTTT | CASSKDGGNTGELFF
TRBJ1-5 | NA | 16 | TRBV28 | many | TGTGCCAGCCGCCTCTTAATGGTGGCGGACAATCAGCCCCAGCATTTT | CASRLLMVADNQPQHF
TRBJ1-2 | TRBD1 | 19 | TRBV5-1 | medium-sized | TGCGCCAGCAGCTTGGATCCGATTAGACAGGGGCCTACTAACTATGGCTACACCTTC | CASSLDPIRQGPTNYGYTF
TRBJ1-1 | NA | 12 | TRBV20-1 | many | TGCAGTGCTCCAGCACGGAACACTGAAGCTTTCTTT | CSAPARNTEAFF
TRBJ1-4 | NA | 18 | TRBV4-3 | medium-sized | TGCGCCAGCAGCCAAGAGTTGGGTCGGGGGGCAACTAATGAAAAACTGTTTTTT | CASSQELGRGATNEKLFF
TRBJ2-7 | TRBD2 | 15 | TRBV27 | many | TGTGCCAGCAGTTTACTGCGGGAGTTCTCCTACGAGCAGTACTTC | CASSLLREFSYEQYF
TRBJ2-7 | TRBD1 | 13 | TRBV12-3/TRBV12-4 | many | TGTGCCAGCAGTTGGACAGGGGCGAACGAGCAGTACTTC | CASSWTGANEQYF